This is a list of T cell receptor beta chains from one sample in a study of CD8+ T cells in alopecia areata. Sequencing was performed with immunoSEQ multiplex PCR; in TCRdb, only in-frame clones are kept and a portion is missing. Here the sample spans 110,000 or so clones, about 60% being singletons. The sequenced sample was CD4+ T cells sorted from blood. The receptor source for this set is a human donor in good health. Each CDR3 is given with its conserved first and last residue. Fields, in order: D gene, CDR3 length, J gene, clone size, V gene, CDR3 DNA, CDR3 protein. D genes are given only for firm matches. The size of a clone is reported for some rows only, either as once, few or many, or as a class for expanded clones.

>-|13|TRBJ1-1|-|TRBV4-1
TGCGCCAGCAGCCAAGATGGGGGATTAGATGCTTTCTTT
CASSQDGGLDAFF
>-|13|TRBJ2-1|-|TRBV9
TGTGCCAGCAGCGTAGAGGAAGGCAATGAGCAGTTCTTC
CASSVEEGNEQFF
>-|14|TRBJ1-5|-|TRBV9
TGTGCCAGCAGCTTAGACAGGTCGGGACAGCCCCAGCATTTT
CASSLDRSGQPQHF
>TRBD1|14|TRBJ1-1|few|TRBV13
TGTGCCAGCAGCTTGGACAGGGTCAACACTGAAGCTTTCTTT
CASSLDRVNTEAFF
>-|12|TRBJ2-1|few|TRBV18
TGTGCCAGCCTCAAGAACTACAATGAGCAGTTCTTC
CASLKNYNEQFF
>TRBD2|13|TRBJ2-5|-|TRBV7-2
TGTGCCAGCAGCTTAGGCGGGGGAGAGACCCAGTACTTC
CASSLGGGETQYF
>-|14|TRBJ2-3|-|TRBV7-9
TGTGCCTGGACGCCGGGACTCCACACAGATACGCAGTATTTT
CAWTPGLHTDTQYF
>-|15|TRBJ2-1|-|TRBV30
TGTGCCTGGAGTGTACGCCGGGGGCCGGGCAATGAGCAGTTCTTC
CAWSVRRGPGNEQFF
>-|12|TRBJ2-1|-|TRBV29-1
TGCAGCGTTCGAACGTCGGGCCAGTTTCAGTTCTTC
CSVRTSGQFQFF
>-|15|TRBJ2-3|few|TRBV11-2
TGTGCCAGCAGCTCGGGGGCAGGCGGCACAGATACGCAGTATTTT
CASSSGAGGTDTQYF
>-|14|TRBJ1-1|few|TRBV2
TGTGCCAGCAGTGACGGCAGGGGGAACACTGAAGCTTTCTTT
CASSDGRGNTEAFF
>-|14|TRBJ2-3|-|TRBV5-1
TGCGCCAGCAGAGCCGCAGAACCCACAGATACGCAGTATTTT
CASRAAEPTDTQYF
>-|15|TRBJ1-5|-|TRBV30
TGTGCCTGGTCCGAGGAGACAGGAGGCAATCAGCCCCAGCATTTT
CAWSEETGGNQPQHF
>TRBD2|12|TRBJ2-1|-|TRBV29-1
TGCAGCGTTGGGCGGGGGGCCAATGAGCAGTTCTTC
CSVGRGANEQFF
>-|15|TRBJ2-3|-|TRBV5-6
TGTGCCAGCAGCGTCCGGGGCACTCGGGCAGATACGCAGTATTTT
CASSVRGTRADTQYF
>TRBD1|13|TRBJ1-1|-|TRBV30
TGTGCCTGGAGTAAGGACAGGGGCCCAAAAGCTTTCTTT
CAWSKDRGPKAFF
>-|14|TRBJ1-1|once|TRBV5-1
TGCGCCAGCAGCTTGATCCAGGGGAACACTGAAGCTTTCTTT
CASSLIQGNTEAFF
>TRBD2|16|TRBJ2-1|-|TRBV29-1
TGCAGCGTTGAAGATCGGAATAGCGGGGGCCTCGATGAGCAGTTCTTC
CSVEDRNSGGLDEQFF
>-|15|TRBJ1-1|-|TRBV5-1
TGCGCCAGCAGCTTGGTGGCAGCCGCGAACACTGAAGCTTTCTTT
CASSLVAAANTEAFF
>-|15|TRBJ1-5|-|TRBV11-2
TGTGCCAGCAGCCCTTCTGGGGCCAGCAATCAGCCCCAGCATTTT
CASSPSGASNQPQHF
>TRBD2|14|TRBJ2-5|-|TRBV7-2
TGTGCCAGCAGCTCCGACGGGGGGGCTGAGACCCAGTACTTC
CASSSDGGAETQYF
>-|13|TRBJ1-2|-|TRBV2
TGTGCCAGCAGCGGGACCCCTAACTATGGCTACACCTTC
CASSGTPNYGYTF
>-|16|TRBJ2-7|-|TRBV14
TGTGCCAGCAGCCAAGGACCCACGGGGCTTTCCTACGAGCAGTACTTC
CASSQGPTGLSYEQYF
>TRBD2|14|TRBJ2-1|few|TRBV30
TGTGCCTGGAAAAGCGGGGGGATTACTGGGGAGCAGTTCTTC
CAWKSGGITGEQFF
>-|12|TRBJ2-3|-|TRBV29-1
TGCAGCGTTAGGGACCGCCTAGAGGGGCAGTATTTT
CSVRDRLEGQYF
>TRBD2|17|TRBJ2-7|-|TRBV5-1
TGCGCCAGCAGCTCCGGGACTAGCGGGACCAGCTCCTACGAGCAGTACTTC
CASSSGTSGTSSYEQYF
>-|13|TRBJ1-2|few|TRBV29-1
TGCAGCGTGGAAACCGGGACGCCTTATGGCTACACCTTC
CSVETGTPYGYTF
>-|14|TRBJ2-3|-|TRBV30
TGTGCCTGGAGTAAAAGCGGGTACACAGATACGCAGTATTTT
CAWSKSGYTDTQYF
>TRBD1|13|TRBJ2-5|-|TRBV2
TGTGCCAGCAGGAAGGACAGGCTAGAGACCCAGTACTTC
CASRKDRLETQYF